Presented here are 30 T cell receptor beta chains from one specimen sequenced in a study of blood T cell repertoires in COVID-19. Sequencing used immunoSEQ multiplex PCR; TCRdb keeps in-frame clones, though not all of them. The sample has approximately 46,000 clones; over 75% are singletons. Material for sequencing was peripheral blood. The receptors originated from a human donor in a cohort sampled during active COVID-19.

The sample holds a few counts of this clone. The rearrangement uses TRBV9 and TRBJ1-3; 9 positions agree with TRBD1. The CDR3 covers 15 residues. Trimming at V came to 4 bases and at J to 3 bases, leaving 5 bases not matched to a gene. The germline V gene has CDR1 SGDLS and CDR2 YYNGEE. CDR3 bases: TGTGCCAGCAGCACCCAGACAGGGGGTGGAAACACCATATATTTT. It translates to CASSTQTGGGNTIYF.

Note on this clone: Other DNA sequences in the same sample also yield this CDR3. This sequence joins TRBV7-3 and TRBJ1-5, with D possibly TRBD1 on 5 matching bases. The ends were cut back, 11 bases at V and 2 bases at J, with 16 bases in the middle. The CDR3 consists of 14 residues. Germline values: CDR1 SGHTA, CDR2 FQGTGA. This CDR3 is CAGQGEECNQPQHF. CDR3 in DNA: TGTGCCGGGCAGGGTGAAGAATGCAATCAGCCCCAGCATTTT.

This rearrangement joins TRBV28 to TRBJ2-3, with D perhaps matching TRBD2 (6 bases). CDR1 and CDR2 (germline): MDHEN, SYDVKM. The CDR3 consists of 14 residues. V lost 7 bases and J lost 7, with 18 bases in between. The DNA for the CDR3 is TGTGCCAGCACCTCTATGGAGGGTGCTAATACGCAGTATTTT. Amino acid sequence: CASTSMEGANTQYF.

This chain joins TRBV20-1 and TRBJ2-3, with D possibly TRBD2 on 5 matching bases. This CDR3 contains 11 residues. From germline, CDR1 is DFQATT and CDR2 SNEGSKA (reference sequence). The CDR3 DNA follows: TGCAGAGCGGAGAGGTCAGATACGCAGTATTTT. This translates into CRAERSDTQYF.

The chain links TRBV19 to TRBJ2-7; 13 nucleotides line up with TRBD2. Germline lookup yields CDR1 LNHDA and CDR2 SQIVND (reference sequence). The CDR3 loop spans 19 amino acids. The V and J ends lost 3 bases and 1 base, in that order; junction bases with no gene match: 12. For the CDR3, the DNA is TGTGCCAGTAGTATCTACAGGGGGACTAGCGGGGACCGATCCTACGAGCAGTACTTC. This translates into CASSIYRGTSGDRSYEQYF.

The chain joins TRBV30 to TRBJ2-7, with 8 bases lining up with TRBD1. The CDR3 spans 11 residues. Germline loops: CDR1 GTSNPN, CDR2 SVGIG (reference sequence). J gave up 6 bases and V 3 bases, and 1 base lay outside the gene matches. The CDR3: CAWRTGVEQYF. Written as DNA, the CDR3 is TGTGCCTGGAGGACAGGGGTCGAGCAGTACTTC.

This chain links TRBV2 with TRBJ2-4, with TRBD1 matching over 7 bases. Germline CDR1 and CDR2: SNHLY and FYNNEI. V shed 7 bases and J 9 bases; nucleotides not matched to a gene: 12. The CDR3 consists of 14 residues. The CDR3 region has the DNA TGTGCCAGCACCCAAGAAGGGGGCAGGAGCATTCAGTACTTC. Protein: CASTQEGGRSIQYF. The full variable domain, rest sourced from reference TRBV2 and TRBJ2-4, is EPEVTQTPSHQVTQMGQEVILRCVPISNHLYFYWYRQILGQKVEFLVSFYNNEISEKSEIFDDQFSVERPDGSNFTLKIRSTKLEDSAMYFCASTQEGGRSIQYFGAGTRLSVL.

The CDR3 reads CARGGADTEAFF. CDR3 nucleotides: TGTGCCAGGGGGGGGGCAGACACTGAAGCTTTCTTT. The rearrangement uses TRBV30 and TRBJ1-1, with D tentatively TRBD1 (6 bases). Deletions cut 8 bases from V and 3 bases from J, with 13 bases between. This CDR3 comprises 12 residues. The germline gives CDR1 GTSNPN, CDR2 SVGIG (reference sequence). Based on the CDR3 plus reference TRBV30 and TRBJ1-1, the full variable domain is SQTIHQWPATLVQPVGSPLSLECTVEGTSNPNLYWYRQAAGRGLQLLFYSVGIGQISSEVPQNLSASRPQDRQFILSSKKLLLSDSGFYLCARGGADTEAFFGQGTRLTVV.

The chain couples TRBV19 to TRBJ1-1; D not certain. Trimming cost V 5 bases and J 1 base, with 14 bases left between them. Germline-derived CDR1 and CDR2 are LNHDA and SQIVND (reference sequence). The CDR3 is made up of 15 amino acids. CDR3 loop: CASSPMDGENTEAFF. CDR3 DNA sequence: TGTGCCAGTAGTCCGATGGACGGGGAGAACACTGAAGCTTTCTTT.

The V gene is TRBV29-1, the J gene TRBJ2-3; the match to TRBD2 covers 9 bases. Germline CDR1 is SQVTM and CDR2 is ANQGSEA. The trim removed 5 bases at V and 5 bases at J, leaving 17 bases unmatched. This CDR3 has 17 residues. CDR3 DNA: TGCAGCGTTACTATCACCTTCTCTCTAGCGGGGAAAGATACGCAGTATTTT. Translating it yields CSVTITFSLAGKDTQYF.

J is TRBJ2-3 and V is TRBV7-6, with a weak D call TRBD1 (5 bases). This CDR3 spans 14 amino acids. Germline V gene lookup returns CDR1 SGHVS and CDR2 FNYEAQ. The ends were cut back, 3 bases at V and 0 bases at J, with 7 bases in the middle. DNA for the CDR3: TGTGCCAGCAGCTTTGCAGGGAGCACAGATACGCAGTATTTT. This sequence encodes CASSFAGSTDTQYF.

CDR3 in DNA: TGCGCCAGCAGCCAAGATAAACAGGGGGGCAATGAGCAGTTCTTC. Translating gives CASSQDKQGGNEQFF. The chain carries TRBV4-3 and TRBJ2-1; 8 bases are a match to TRBD1. Trimming at V came to 0 bases and at J to 6 bases, leaving 4 bases not matched to a gene. This CDR3 has 15 residues. The germline CDR1 and CDR2 sequences are LGHNA and YSLEER.

The chain is built from TRBV28 and TRBJ1-6; no definite D call. The CDR3 consists of 15 residues. Germline-derived CDR1 and CDR2 are MDHEN and SYDVKM. V dropped 2 bases and J dropped 0 bases, with 5 bases sitting between them. CDR3 DNA: TGTGCCAGCAGTTTACCAGACTCCTATAATTCACCCCTCCACTTT. Translating gives CASSLPDSYNSPLHF.

This chain uses TRBV3-1 (or the pseudogene TRBV3-2) with TRBJ1-1, with no clear D. Germline CDR1 and CDR2: LGHDT and YNNKEL (reference sequence). CDR3 length equals 11 residues. V was pared by 4 bases and J by 11 bases, with 11 bases between. The DNA of the CDR3 is TGTGCCAGCAGCCGGCAGGCAGAGGCTTTCTTT. It is translated as CASSRQAEAFF.

V and J are TRBV3-1 (or the pseudogene TRBV3-2) and TRBJ2-1; D may be TRBD1 (6 bases). V was cut by 4 bases and J by 5 bases, with 12 bases left in between. The CDR3 sequence is 14 residues long. The germline gives CDR1 LGHDT, CDR2 YNNKEL (reference sequence). The CDR3 DNA reads as TGTGCCAGCAGCCCTTCGACAGGTCACAATGAGCAGTTCTTC. Protein: CASSPSTGHNEQFF.

This clone was found a few times. This rearrangement joins TRBV5-1 to TRBJ1-4; TRBD1 matches 9 bases. J was trimmed by 0 bases and V by 2 bases; bases with no gene match: 8. This CDR3 region has 18 residues. Germline values: CDR1 SGHRS, CDR2 YFSETQ. The CDR3 region is CASSLTGGAGSTNEKLFF. The CDR3 region has the DNA TGCGCCAGCAGCTTAACAGGGGGCGCAGGTTCAACTAATGAAAAACTGTTTTTT.

The chain couples TRBV15 to TRBJ2-2; no clear D. Trimming stripped 0 bases from V and 0 bases from J, with 5 bases between. This CDR3 spans 15 amino acids. Germline V gene data show CDR1 as LNHNV and CDR2 as YYDKDF (reference sequence). Here the CDR3 DNA reads TGTGCCACCAGCAGAGACCGTACGAACACCGGGGAGCTGTTTTTT. Translated: CATSRDRTNTGELFF.

This chain connects TRBV9 to TRBJ1-5; TRBD1 aligns across 8 bases. Germline V lookup: CDR1 SGDLS, CDR2 YYNGEE. This CDR3 spans 14 amino acids. Trimming cost V 4 bases and J 4 bases; bases outside gene matches: 4. The DNA for the CDR3 is TGTGCCAGCAGCCGACAGGGGTCGAATCAGCCCCAGCATTTT. Encoded protein: CASSRQGSNQPQHF. Supplemented by reference TRBV9 and TRBJ1-5, the full variable domain reads DSGVTQTPKHLITATGQRVTLRCSPRSGDLSVYWYQQSLDQGLQFLIQYYNGEERAKGNILERFSAQQFPDLHSELNLSSLELGDSALYFCASSRQGSNQPQHFGDGTRLSIL.

This clone has only one observation. The V call is TRBV28, the J call TRBJ2-2; D is possibly TRBD2 (6 bases). Per the germline V gene, CDR1 is MDHEN and CDR2 is SYDVKM. CDR3 length equals 14 residues. The V gene lost 3 bases and the J gene lost 4 bases, with 9 bases spanning the gap. The CDR3 sequence: CASSFGGSTGELFF. In DNA form, the CDR3 reads TGTGCCAGCAGTTTCGGGGGATCCACCGGGGAGCTGTTTTTT. Combining the CDR3 with reference TRBV28 and TRBJ2-2 gives the whole variable domain DVKVTQSSRYLVKRTGEKVFLECVQDMDHENMFWYRQDPGLGLRLIYFSYDVKMKEKGDIPEGYSVSREKKERFSLILESASTNQTSMYLCASSFGGSTGELFFGEGSRLTVL.

This clone has only one observation. This rearrangement joins TRBV6-5 to TRBJ2-7, with 7 bases that match TRBD1. Germline V gene data show CDR1 as MNHEY and CDR2 as SVGAGI. This CDR3 is 13 amino acids long. The V gene end was trimmed by 6 bases and the J gene end by 7 bases; junction bases not matched to a gene: 9. CDR3 region: CASRQGVPWEQYF. CDR3 bases: TGTGCCAGCAGGCAGGGGGTCCCTTGGGAGCAGTACTTC.

The gene calls are TRBV2 and TRBJ1-6, with 7 positions matching TRBD1. This CDR3 is built from 14 residues. V shed 6 bases, J shed 5 bases, and the junction held 4 bases outside the gene matches. Per germline, CDR1 SNHLY and CDR2 FYNNEI. The CDR3: CASRFGTDNSPLHF. The CDR3 DNA follows: TGTGCCAGCAGATTCGGGACAGATAATTCACCCCTCCACTTT.

This chain joins TRBV24-1 and TRBJ2-2; the D is unclear. Germline V gene lookup returns CDR1 KGHDR and CDR2 SFDVKD. Trimming shortened V by 0 bases and J by 5 bases, and 9 bases separated the two germline ends. CDR3 length: 15 amino acids. CDR3 in amino acids: CATSDLRVGTGELFF. The CDR3 DNA is TGTGCCACCAGTGATTTGCGGGTCGGTACCGGGGAGCTGTTTTTT.

The chain has TRBV9 and TRBJ2-7; D is ambiguous. V was pared by 2 bases and J by 5 bases, with 14 bases between. CDR1 and CDR2 from the germline V gene are SGDLS and YYNGEE. This CDR3 has 14 residues. The CDR3 reads CASSVSSSADEQYF. The CDR3 DNA reads TGTGCCAGCAGCGTTTCCAGTTCTGCAGACGAGCAGTACTTC.

The V gene is TRBV11-2, the J gene TRBJ2-7, with D possibly being TRBD1 (5 bases). Trimming removed 5 bases at V and 4 bases at J, with 12 bases between. The CDR3 totals 13 residues. CDR1 is SGHAT, CDR2 FQNNGV, per germline. CDR3 amino acids: CASSPGQSYEQYF. The CDR3 DNA follows: TGTGCCAGCAGCCCCGGACAATCATACGAGCAGTACTTC.

This rearrangement joins TRBV19 to TRBJ1-3; D unclear. Germline lookup yields CDR1 LNHDA and CDR2 SQIVND (reference sequence). The CDR3 contains 15 residues. The V end lost 2 bases, the J end lost 0 bases, and 8 bases lay between the germline ends. The CDR3 is CASSITGSSGNTIYF. CDR3 sequence (DNA): TGTGCCAGTAGTATAACCGGGTCCTCTGGAAACACCATATATTTT.

The chain has TRBV12-3 or TRBV12-4 and TRBJ2-4, with D possibly matching TRBD2 (5 bases). The CDR3 covers 12 residues. V was shortened by 7 bases and J by 6 bases, with 10 bases between the two germline ends. DNA of the CDR3: TGTGCCAGCACCCGGGGTTCAAACATTCAGTACTTC. It encodes CASTRGSNIQYF.

Turning to this clone: At one of its ends the junction is not consistent with the germline gene, which may arise from a read error. V is TRBV7-9 and J is TRBJ2-1, with TRBD2 matching 10 bases. This CDR3 spans 15 amino acids. Germline V gene lookup returns CDR1 SEHNR and CDR2 FQNEAQ (reference sequence). This CDR3 reads CASSLAGVFLNEQFF. In nucleotides, the CDR3 is TGTGCCAGCAGCCTAGCGGGAGTCTTCCTCAATGAGCAGTTCTTC.

V and J are TRBV18 and TRBJ2-3, with TRBD1 as a possible D gene (6 bases). CDR1 is KGHSH, CDR2 LQKENI, per germline. Deletions cut 3 bases from V and 10 bases from J, with 14 bases between. The CDR3 sequence is 13 residues long. The CDR3 sequence: CASSPQGTRAQYF. The CDR3, as DNA: TGTGCCAGCTCACCTCAGGGGACCCGGGCGCAGTATTTT.

This clone is medium-sized (0.01 to 0.1%) in the sample. The rearrangement uses TRBV6-2 or TRBV6-3 and TRBJ2-7; 7 bases match TRBD1. The CDR3 consists of 14 residues. J gave up 3 bases and V 2 bases, and 4 bases lay outside the gene matches. Germline V lookup: CDR1 MNHEY, CDR2 SVGEGT. Written as DNA, the CDR3 is TGTGCCAGCAGTTACGGGACAGCAGGCTACGAGCAGTACTTC. Its protein is CASSYGTAGYEQYF.

The gene calls are TRBV5-8 and TRBJ2-5; TRBD2 aligns across 8 bases. This CDR3 comprises 14 residues. The germline gives CDR1 SGHTS, CDR2 YDEGEE. The trim removed 4 bases at V and 4 bases at J, leaving 6 bases unmatched. The CDR3 DNA reads as TGTGCCAGCAGCCCCGGGGGGGCGGGAGAGACCCAGTACTTC. The encoded protein is CASSPGGAGETQYF.